This T cell receptor (beta chain) appears in the sequencing data of a study of shared clonotypes between healthy human individuals. Findings of the study overall: Larger richness was generally estimated for naive than memory subsets.

CD45RO negativity and positive selection for CCR7 defined naive CD8 cells, a population that excluded terminally differentiated effector memory CD45RA+ cells. Measured with immunoSEQ multiplex PCR; TCRdb has only the in-frame clones, and not every one. The profile shows 1.5 million to 2.5 million clones, about 95% of them singletons. CDR1 and CDR2 (germline): SGHVS, FQNEAQ. V was cut by 4 bases and J by 5 bases, with 7 bases left in between. This CDR3 comprises 12 residues. As to this clone: The antigen is unknown.

The sequence came from a young man in good health. What was sequenced was naive CD8+ T cells sorted from blood. This rearrangement joins TRBV7-8 to TRBJ2-3; no clear D. The CDR3 nucleotides read TGTGCCAGCAGCTACCAAGGAGATACGCAGTATTTT. Encoded protein: CASSYQGDTQYF.